The rows below give T cell receptor beta chains drawn from one sample of a study of T cells in tuberculosis. Repertoires were generated with immunoSEQ multiplex PCR, while TCRdb's copy carries only in-frame clones and drops some. The data hold 54,000 or so clones, with 81% observed a single time. The material sequenced was CD1b-GMM tetramer-negative cells sorted from PBMCs. The origin of the receptors is an adult woman with latent tuberculosis. Both conserved end residues are part of each CDR3. The D gene is left open where the match is weak. The size entry is marked missing in some rows and otherwise reads once, few, many or a size class.

j_call: TRBJ1-6
v_call: TRBV7-2
clone_size: .
d_call: TRBD1
cdr3_nt: TGTGCCAGCAGCGGACAGGGTAACAATTCACCCCTCCACTTT
cdr3_aa: CASSGQGNNSPLHF

j_call: TRBJ2-3
v_call: TRBV4-2
clone_size: .
d_call: .
cdr3_nt: TGTGCCAGCAGCCCCGAAATGCGTACGTCAGATACGCAGTATTTT
cdr3_aa: CASSPEMRTSDTQYF

j_call: TRBJ2-7
v_call: TRBV5-1
clone_size: .
d_call: TRBD1
cdr3_nt: TGCGCCAGCAATTTAGGACAGGGGGGATCAGTACGGGACGAGCAGTACTTC
cdr3_aa: CASNLGQGGSVRDEQYF

j_call: TRBJ1-2
v_call: TRBV28
clone_size: .
d_call: TRBD1
cdr3_nt: TGTGCCAGCAGACCGGGACAGGGAAGGGACACCTTC
cdr3_aa: CASRPGQGRDTF

j_call: TRBJ1-2
v_call: TRBV7-9
clone_size: .
d_call: .
cdr3_nt: TGTGCCAGCAGCTTGCAGGGAACTAACTATGGCTACACCTTC
cdr3_aa: CASSLQGTNYGYTF

j_call: TRBJ2-6
v_call: TRBV7-3
clone_size: .
d_call: .
cdr3_nt: TGTGCCAGCAGCGCAGCCGGGAGTCTGGGTGGGGCCAACGTCCTGACTTTC
cdr3_aa: CASSAAGSLGGANVLTF

j_call: TRBJ1-2
v_call: TRBV5-3
clone_size: once
d_call: .
cdr3_nt: TGTCCTCCCCTCTATGGCTACACCTTC
cdr3_aa: CPPLYGYTF

j_call: TRBJ2-7
v_call: TRBV19
clone_size: .
d_call: TRBD2
cdr3_nt: TGTGCCAGTAGAGGGACTAGCGGGAGGGGATCCGAGCAGTACTTC
cdr3_aa: CASRGTSGRGSEQYF

j_call: TRBJ1-2
v_call: TRBV7-2
clone_size: .
d_call: TRBD1
cdr3_nt: TGTGCCAGCAGCCTCGACAGGGAGGATGGCTACACCTTC
cdr3_aa: CASSLDREDGYTF

j_call: TRBJ1-5
v_call: TRBV6-1
clone_size: .
d_call: TRBD1
cdr3_nt: TGTGCCAGCAGTGAAGGGACAGGGGGGACCCTTGGCCCCCAGCATTTT
cdr3_aa: CASSEGTGGTLGPQHF

j_call: TRBJ2-3
v_call: TRBV6-5
clone_size: .
d_call: .
cdr3_nt: TGTGCCAGCAGTTACCCTTCCCACGGTACGCAGTATTTT
cdr3_aa: CASSYPSHGTQYF

j_call: TRBJ1-2
v_call: TRBV20-1
clone_size: .
d_call: .
cdr3_nt: TGCAGTGCTAGTGCAGGGTCCCTCTACACCTTC
cdr3_aa: CSASAGSLYTF

j_call: TRBJ2-7
v_call: TRBV6-5
clone_size: few
d_call: TRBD1
cdr3_nt: TGTGCCAGCAGCTCCGGGACAGGGGATGTAGACGAGCAGTACTTC
cdr3_aa: CASSSGTGDVDEQYF

j_call: TRBJ2-4
v_call: TRBV4-3
clone_size: .
d_call: TRBD1
cdr3_nt: TGCGCCAGCCGACAGGGGGCCAAAAACATTCAGTACTTC
cdr3_aa: CASRQGAKNIQYF

j_call: TRBJ2-1
v_call: TRBV5-1
clone_size: .
d_call: TRBD1
cdr3_nt: TGCGCCAGCAGCAAGAAAACAGGGGGCGCGGGTGATGAGCAGTTCTTC
cdr3_aa: CASSKKTGGAGDEQFF

j_call: TRBJ2-4
v_call: TRBV19
clone_size: .
d_call: TRBD2
cdr3_nt: TGTGCCAGTAGTCCTAGCGGACCTGGGGGGTTAAAAGCCAAAAACATTCAGTACTTC
cdr3_aa: CASSPSGPGGLKAKNIQYF

j_call: TRBJ2-1
v_call: TRBV7-7
clone_size: .
d_call: TRBD2
cdr3_nt: TGTGCCAGCAGCTTATTAGCGGGGGGGAACAATGAGCAGTTCTTC
cdr3_aa: CASSLLAGGNNEQFF

j_call: TRBJ2-7
v_call: TRBV19
clone_size: once
d_call: .
cdr3_nt: TGTGCCAGTAGTATACTTCAGGGAAACATCTACGAGCAGTACTTC
cdr3_aa: CASSILQGNIYEQYF

j_call: TRBJ2-7
v_call: TRBV4-2
clone_size: few
d_call: TRBD2
cdr3_nt: TGTGCCAGCCGAACCAGTCAGCGGGGTGCGGGGGAGCAGTACTTC
cdr3_aa: CASRTSQRGAGEQYF

j_call: TRBJ1-2
v_call: TRBV11-3
clone_size: .
d_call: .
cdr3_nt: TGTGCCAGCAGCTTCAGGACAGTAGCTAACTATGGCTACACCTTC
cdr3_aa: CASSFRTVANYGYTF

j_call: TRBJ2-1
v_call: TRBV4-3
clone_size: .
d_call: .
cdr3_nt: TGCGCCAGCAGCCAAGGACGGGTTAGGGGTTACAATGAGCAGTTCTTC
cdr3_aa: CASSQGRVRGYNEQFF

j_call: TRBJ1-5
v_call: TRBV12-5
clone_size: .
d_call: .
cdr3_nt: TGTGCTAGTACCCGGGAGGGCGGTCAGCCCCAGCATTTT
cdr3_aa: CASTREGGQPQHF

j_call: TRBJ2-1
v_call: TRBV6-1
clone_size: .
d_call: TRBD1
cdr3_nt: TGTGCCAGCAGTGAAAACAGGGGGCATAATGAGCAGTTCTTC
cdr3_aa: CASSENRGHNEQFF

j_call: TRBJ2-4
v_call: TRBV30
clone_size: .
d_call: .
cdr3_nt: TGTGCCTGGAGTTTTCAGGGCTCCGTAGCCAAAAACATTCAGTACTTC
cdr3_aa: CAWSFQGSVAKNIQYF

j_call: TRBJ2-7
v_call: TRBV9
clone_size: .
d_call: TRBD2
cdr3_nt: TGTGCCAGCAGCGTTAGCGGGAGTCTGGGCTACGAGCAGTACTTC
cdr3_aa: CASSVSGSLGYEQYF

j_call: TRBJ2-4
v_call: TRBV7-6
clone_size: .
d_call: .
cdr3_nt: TGTGCCAGCAGCTTAACGACAGGTCTAGCCAAAAACATTCAGTACTTC
cdr3_aa: CASSLTTGLAKNIQYF

j_call: TRBJ2-2
v_call: TRBV6-5
clone_size: few
d_call: TRBD1
cdr3_nt: TGTGCCAGCAGTTGGGACAGGAACACCGGGGAGCTGTTTTTT
cdr3_aa: CASSWDRNTGELFF

j_call: TRBJ1-5
v_call: TRBV28
clone_size: .
d_call: .
cdr3_nt: TGTGCCAGCAGTTTATTAGCAGGGGTCACGCAGCCCCAGCATTTT
cdr3_aa: CASSLLAGVTQPQHF